This entry features one T cell receptor beta chain sequence. What it binds is not known. This record comes from a study of blood T cells in healthy people across ages. With a J-beta primer mix and a sample-barcoded 5' primer, a second PCR ran about 7 to 12 cycles. Each CDR3 protein is one row after TCRdb ran MiXCR on the 5' RACE reads. The repertoire holds fewer than 800,000 distinct CDR3 sequences, with roughly 25% as singletons. Study results and limitations: Higher diversity and more naive CD4+ cells were features of long-lived donors, compared to aged donors. Investigators treated diversity estimates from one million T cells as underestimates.

Trimming removed 1 base from V and 5 bases from J; junction bases left unmatched: 6. The V gene's germline CDR1 is SGHTA and CDR2 FQGNSA. This CDR3 region has 15 residues. These data also formed part of another study, on T cells of mothers and their children. Per that study: The entire RNA extract went into cDNA synthesis at approximately 1.5 ug per 15 ul. Related mother-child pairs shared slightly more overlap than unrelated pairs, but the difference was non-significant.

This sequence originates from a boy under 18 in good health. The source material was blood. This rearrangement joins TRBV7-2 to TRBJ1-1, with 8 bases matching TRBD1. Written as DNA, the CDR3 is TGTGCCAGCAGCTTAGGGACAGGGACGGGGACTGAAGCTTTCTTT. Translated, it gives CASSLGTGTGTEAFF.